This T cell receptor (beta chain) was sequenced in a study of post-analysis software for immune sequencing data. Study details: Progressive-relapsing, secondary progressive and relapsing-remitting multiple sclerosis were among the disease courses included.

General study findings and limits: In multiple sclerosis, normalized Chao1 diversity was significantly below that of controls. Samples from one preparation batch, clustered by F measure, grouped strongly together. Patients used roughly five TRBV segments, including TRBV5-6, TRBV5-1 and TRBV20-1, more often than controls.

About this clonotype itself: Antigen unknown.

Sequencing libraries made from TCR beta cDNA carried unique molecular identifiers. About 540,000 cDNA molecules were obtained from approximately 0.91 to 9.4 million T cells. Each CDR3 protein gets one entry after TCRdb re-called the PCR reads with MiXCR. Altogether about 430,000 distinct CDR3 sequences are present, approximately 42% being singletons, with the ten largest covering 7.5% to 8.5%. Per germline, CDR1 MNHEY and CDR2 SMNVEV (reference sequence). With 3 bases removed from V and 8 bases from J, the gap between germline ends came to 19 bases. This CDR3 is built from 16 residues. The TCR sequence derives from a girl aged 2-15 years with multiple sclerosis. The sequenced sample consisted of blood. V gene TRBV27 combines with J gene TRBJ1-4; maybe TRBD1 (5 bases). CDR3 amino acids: CASSFFSVGGTEKLFF. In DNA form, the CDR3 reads TGTGCCAGCAGTTTTTTCTCGGTGGGGGGGACCGAAAAACTGTTTTTT.